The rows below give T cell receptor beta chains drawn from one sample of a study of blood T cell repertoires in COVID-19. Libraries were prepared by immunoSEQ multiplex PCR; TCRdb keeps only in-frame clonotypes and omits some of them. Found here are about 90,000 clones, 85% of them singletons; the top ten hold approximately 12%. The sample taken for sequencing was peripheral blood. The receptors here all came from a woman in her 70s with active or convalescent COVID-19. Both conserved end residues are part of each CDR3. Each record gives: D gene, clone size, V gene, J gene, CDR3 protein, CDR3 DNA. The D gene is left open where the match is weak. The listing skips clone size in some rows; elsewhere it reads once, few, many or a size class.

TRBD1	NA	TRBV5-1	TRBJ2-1	CASSFTGTGTYNEQFF	TGCGCCAGCAGCTTTACAGGGACAGGGACGTACAATGAGCAGTTCTTC
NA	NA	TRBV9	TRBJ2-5	CASSRGGDQETQYF	TGTGCCAGCAGCAGGGGGGGAGACCAAGAGACCCAGTACTTC
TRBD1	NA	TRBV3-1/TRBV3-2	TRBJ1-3	CASSRLQGWDTIYF	TGTGCCAGCAGCCGCTTACAGGGGTGGGACACCATATATTTT
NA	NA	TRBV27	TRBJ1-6	CASSTETGLGAPLHF	TGTGCCAGCAGTACAGAGACAGGCTTAGGGGCACCCCTCCACTTT
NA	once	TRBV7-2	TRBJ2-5	CASSPRGWGPERGTQYF	TGTGCCAGCAGCCCAAGGGGGTGGGGGCCTGAGAGAGGGACCCAGTACTTC
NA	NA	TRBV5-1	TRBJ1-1	CASSLGGSRGTEAFF	TGCGCCAGCAGCTTGGGGGGTAGCCGGGGTACTGAAGCTTTCTTT
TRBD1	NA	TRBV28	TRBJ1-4	CASSPRDRANEKLFF	TGTGCCAGCAGCCCTCGCGACAGGGCTAATGAAAAACTGTTTTTT
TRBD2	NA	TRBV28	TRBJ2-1	CASTPNGRNEQFF	TGTGCCAGCACTCCTAACGGGAGGAATGAGCAGTTCTTC
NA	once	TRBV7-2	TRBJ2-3	CASSPRGRGASSTDTQYF	TGTGCCAGCAGCCCAAGGGGGCGGGGGGCCTCTAGCACAGATACGCAGTATTTT
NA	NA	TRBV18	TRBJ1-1	CASSPRGSNTEAFF	TGTGCCAGCTCACCACGGGGCAGCAACACTGAAGCTTTCTTT
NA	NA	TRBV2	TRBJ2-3	CASSPEVARADTQYF	TGTGCCAGCAGCCCCGAGGTAGCGAGAGCAGATACGCAGTATTTT
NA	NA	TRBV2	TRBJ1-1	CASSEESGTEAFF	TGTGCCAGCAGTGAAGAATCAGGGACTGAAGCTTTCTTT
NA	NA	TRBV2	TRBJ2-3	CASSGYGADTQYF	TGTGCCAGCAGTGGATACGGGGCAGATACGCAGTATTTT
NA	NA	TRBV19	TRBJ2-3	CASSRSRYGADTQYF	TGTGCCAGTAGTAGGTCCCGCTACGGGGCAGATACGCAGTATTTT
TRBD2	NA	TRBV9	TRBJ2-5	CASSDGTSGGDRETQYF	TGTGCCAGCAGCGACGGGACTAGCGGGGGGGATAGAGAGACCCAGTACTTC
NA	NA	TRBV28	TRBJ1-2	CASMPGQGHTSGYTF	TGTGCCAGCATGCCCGGCCAGGGTCATACTTCGGGCTACACCTTC
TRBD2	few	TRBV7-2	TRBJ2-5	CASSIGTSGGAGETQYF	TGTGCCAGCAGCATCGGGACTAGCGGGGGGGCCGGAGAGACCCAGTACTTC
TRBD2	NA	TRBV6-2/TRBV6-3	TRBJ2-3	CASSYPYGGAEDTQYF	TGTGCCAGCAGTTACCCCTACGGGGGGGCTGAAGATACGCAGTATTTT
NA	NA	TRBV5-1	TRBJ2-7	CASKQDGSSYEQYF	TGCGCCAGCAAGCAGGACGGGAGCTCCTACGAGCAGTACTTC
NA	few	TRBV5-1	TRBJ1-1	CASPYDRNTEAFF	TGCGCCAGCCCCTACGACAGGAACACTGAAGCTTTCTTT
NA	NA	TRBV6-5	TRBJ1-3	CASRQGSGIGNTIYF	TGTGCCAGCAGGCAAGGTTCGGGAATCGGAAACACCATATATTTT
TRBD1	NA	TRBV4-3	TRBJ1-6	CASSQSGTGSRSPLHF	TGCGCCAGCAGCCAGTCGGGGACAGGCAGTCGGTCACCCCTCCACTTT
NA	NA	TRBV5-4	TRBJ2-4	CASSLWGGPGAKNIQYF	TGTGCCAGCAGCTTGTGGGGGGGGCCGGGGGCCAAAAACATTCAGTACTTC
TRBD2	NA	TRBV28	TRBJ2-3	CASSPFGRGGEDTQYF	TGTGCCAGCAGCCCCTTCGGGCGGGGGGGCGAAGATACGCAGTATTTT
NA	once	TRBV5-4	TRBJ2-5	CASSRGTAQETQYF	TGTGCCAGCAGCCGGGGAACAGCACAAGAGACCCAGTACTTC
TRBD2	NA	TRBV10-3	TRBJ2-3	CAIRDPKAGGSTDTQYF	TGTGCCATCAGGGACCCTAAAGCGGGGGGGAGCACAGATACGCAGTATTTT
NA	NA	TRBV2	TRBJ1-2	CASRRETGGF	TGTGCCAGCAGGCGGGAGACAGGCGGTTTC
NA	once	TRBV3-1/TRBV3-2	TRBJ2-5	CASSQGSWETQYF	TGTGCCAGCAGCCAGGGTAGCTGGGAGACCCAGTACTTC
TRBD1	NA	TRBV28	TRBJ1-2	CASRDRANYGYTF	TGTGCCAGCAGGGACAGGGCTAACTATGGCTACACCTTC
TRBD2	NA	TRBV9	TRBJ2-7	CASSPRTSGGYEQYF	TGTGCCAGCAGCCCCAGGACTAGCGGGGGGTACGAGCAGTACTTC
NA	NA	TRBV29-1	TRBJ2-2	CSAREALTTGELFF	TGCAGCGCCAGGGAAGCCCTGACCACCGGGGAGCTGTTTTTT
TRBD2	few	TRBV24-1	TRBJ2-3	CATSDSKRGGATQYF	TGTGCCACCAGTGATTCTAAGCGGGGGGGCGCGACGCAGTATTTT
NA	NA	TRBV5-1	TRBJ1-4	CASSLQGSEKLFF	TGCGCCAGCAGCTTGCAGGGGAGTGAAAAACTGTTTTTT
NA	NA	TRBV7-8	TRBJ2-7	CASSLGRDRSYEQYF	TGTGCCAGCAGCTTAGGGCGGGACAGATCCTACGAGCAGTACTTC
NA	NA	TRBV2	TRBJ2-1	CASSVLVGRNEQFF	TGTGCCAGCAGTGTCCTAGTGGGGCGCAATGAGCAGTTCTTC
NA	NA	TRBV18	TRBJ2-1	CASSQVAAGNYNEQFF	TGTGCCAGCTCACAGGTAGCGGCGGGGAACTACAATGAGCAGTTCTTC
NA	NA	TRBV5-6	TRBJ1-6	CASSLTSPYNSPLHF	TGTGCCAGCAGCTTGACATCCCCCTATAATTCACCCCTCCACTTT
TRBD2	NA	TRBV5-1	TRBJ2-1	CASNLASGGAYNEQFF	TGCGCCAGCAACCTGGCTAGCGGGGGGGCTTACAATGAGCAGTTCTTC
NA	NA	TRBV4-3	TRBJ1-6	CASSQDPTGNSPLHF	TGCGCCAGCAGCCAAGATCCAACAGGGAACTCACCCCTCCACTTT
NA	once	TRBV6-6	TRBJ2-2	CASVRGTINTGELFF	TGTGCCAGCGTTCGGGGGACCATCAACACCGGGGAGCTGTTTTTT
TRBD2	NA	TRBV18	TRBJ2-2	CASSPGLAQNTGELFF	TGTGCCAGCTCGCCCGGACTAGCGCAGAACACCGGGGAGCTGTTTTTT
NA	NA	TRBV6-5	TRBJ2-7	CASSYFQEQYF	TGTGCCAGCAGTTACTTTCAGGAACAGTACTTC
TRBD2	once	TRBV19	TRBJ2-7	CASSPALAGGTYEQYF	TGTGCCAGTAGTCCTGCCCTAGCGGGGGGTACCTACGAGCAGTACTTC
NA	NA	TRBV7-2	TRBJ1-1	CASSLAGVNTEAFF	TGTGCCAGCAGCTTAGCGGGAGTGAACACTGAAGCTTTCTTT
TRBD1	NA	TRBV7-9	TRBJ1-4	CASRFTGQGGEKLFF	TGTGCCAGCAGGTTTACCGGACAGGGGGGAGAAAAACTGTTTTTT
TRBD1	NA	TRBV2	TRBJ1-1	CASSKTGGLVMNTEAFF	TGTGCCAGCAGTAAGACAGGGGGCCTGGTCATGAACACTGAAGCTTTCTTT
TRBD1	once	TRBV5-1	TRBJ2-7	CASSRGGDRASYEQYF	TGCGCCAGCAGCAGGGGCGGGGACAGGGCATCCTACGAGCAGTACTTC
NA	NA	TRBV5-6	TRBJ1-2	CASSLRTGYTF	TGTGCCAGCAGCCTCAGGACAGGCTACACCTTC
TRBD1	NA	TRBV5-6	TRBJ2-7	CASSHPRGSSYEQYF	TGTGCCAGCAGCCACCCCAGGGGGAGCTCCTACGAGCAGTACTTC
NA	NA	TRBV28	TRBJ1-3	CASSSLTGLPPGNTIYF	TGTGCCAGCAGTTCCCTTACAGGGCTCCCACCTGGAAACACCATATATTTT
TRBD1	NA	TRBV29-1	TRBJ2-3	CSVERTGVSDTQYF	TGCAGCGTTGAGAGGACAGGGGTTTCAGATACGCAGTATTTT
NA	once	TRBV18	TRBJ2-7	CASSPGSSYEQYF	TGTGCCAGCTCACCTGGCTCATCCTACGAGCAGTACTTC
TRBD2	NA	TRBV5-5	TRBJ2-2	CASSLRIGLVSGELFF	TGTGCCAGCAGCTTAAGAATCGGACTAGTCTCCGGGGAGCTGTTTTTT
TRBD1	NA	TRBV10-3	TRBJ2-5	CAIRDRGLQETQYF	TGTGCCATCAGGGACAGGGGCCTCCAAGAGACCCAGTACTTC
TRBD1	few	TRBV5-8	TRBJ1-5	CASSLGDRFQPQHF	TGTGCCAGCAGCTTGGGGGACAGGTTTCAGCCCCAGCATTTT